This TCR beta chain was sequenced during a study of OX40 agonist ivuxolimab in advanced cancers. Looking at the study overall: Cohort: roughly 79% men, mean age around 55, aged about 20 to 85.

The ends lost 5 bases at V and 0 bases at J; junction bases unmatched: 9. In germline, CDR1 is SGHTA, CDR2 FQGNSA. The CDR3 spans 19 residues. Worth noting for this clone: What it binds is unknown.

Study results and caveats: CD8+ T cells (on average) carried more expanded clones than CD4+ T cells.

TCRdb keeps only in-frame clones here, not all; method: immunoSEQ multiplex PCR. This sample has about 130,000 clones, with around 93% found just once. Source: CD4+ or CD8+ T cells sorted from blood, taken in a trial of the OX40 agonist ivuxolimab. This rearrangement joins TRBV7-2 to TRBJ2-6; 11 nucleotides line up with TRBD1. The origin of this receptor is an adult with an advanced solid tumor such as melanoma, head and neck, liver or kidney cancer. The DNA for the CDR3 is TGTGCCAGCAGCCCAGGACCGGGACAGGGGGTCTCTGGGGCCAACGTCCTGACTTTC. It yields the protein CASSPGPGQGVSGANVLTF.